This entry lists 23 T cell receptor beta chains sequenced from one sample in a study of T cells in Graves' hyperthyroidism and ophthalmopathy. Amplification targeted TCR beta CDR3 regions from RNA transcripts. Carried out on the TCR CDR3, a first-round RT-PCR used the HTBI primer set. TCRdb redid the calling of the multiplex PCR reads with MiXCR, one entry per CDR3 protein. The data contain a few hundred thousand distinct CDR3 sequences, around 21% of them seen just once; the ten biggest clones take up 26%. The sequenced sample was blood. Source of these receptors: a man younger than 35 with Graves' hyperthyroidism.

The table lists this clonotype with a few counts. This chain uses TRBV4-1 with TRBJ2-5; D not resolved. The CDR3 spans 13 residues. The germline gives CDR1 MGHRA, CDR2 YSYEKL. With 6 bases removed from V and 5 bases from J, the gap between germline ends came to 13 bases. The CDR3: CASSHPLEETQYF. The CDR3 DNA reads TGCGCCAGCAGTCACCCTCTCGAGGAGACCCAGTACTTC.

This clonotype was counted many times. V is TRBV12-3 or TRBV12-4 and J is TRBJ2-7; weak D call: TRBD2 (6 bases). V lost 5 bases, J lost 9 bases, and 14 bases lay in between. CDR3 size: 12 residues. The DNA of the CDR3 is TGTGCCAGCAGTAGAGAAGGGACTTTGCAGTACTTC. Encoded protein: CASSREGTLQYF.

The chain carries TRBV9 and TRBJ1-6; weak D call: TRBD1 (5 bases). The germline CDR1 and CDR2 sequences are SGDLS and YYNGEE. V lost 0 bases, J lost 5 bases, and 15 bases lay in between. This CDR3 comprises 17 residues. CDR3 in amino acids: CASSVGDGDGNNSPLHF. The CDR3 DNA reads TGTGCCAGCAGCGTAGGCGATGGGGACGGAAATAATTCACCCCTCCACTTT.

CDR3 amino acids: CASSDPWGPSNGYTF. In DNA, the CDR3 is TGTGCCAGCAGTGACCCCTGGGGGCCTTCCAATGGCTACACCTTC. The chain joins TRBV25-1 to TRBJ1-2, with a weak D call TRBD1 (6 bases). Trimming took off 3 bases at V and 6 bases at J, with 17 bases between the two ends. Germline CDR1 is MGHDK and CDR2 is SYGVNS. The CDR3 consists of 15 residues.

This clonotype was found a few times. The chain carries TRBV6-1 and TRBJ2-4; the D gene is possibly TRBD2 (5 bases). V was pared by 4 bases and J by 0 bases, with 10 bases between. The CDR3 length is 15 residues. Germline V CDR1 and CDR2: MNHNS, SASEGT. The CDR3 here is CASSGTGIAKNIQYF. DNA for the CDR3: TGTGCCAGCAGTGGAACGGGGATAGCCAAAAACATTCAGTACTTC.

The table lists this clonotype with many counts. The rearrangement links TRBV13 to TRBJ1-2; D not certain. Trimming cost V 4 bases and J 0 bases, with 15 bases left between them. CDR1 is PRHDT and CDR2 is FYEKMQ in the germline V gene (reference sequence). CDR3 length equals 16 residues. The CDR3 DNA is TGTGCCAGCAGCTCCGGTCGTATAGAGACTAACTATGGCTACACCTTC. Translated: CASSSGRIETNYGYTF.

This clonotype was counted a few times. The chain links TRBV19 to TRBJ2-7; 7 nucleotides agree with TRBD1. Germline values: CDR1 LNHDA, CDR2 SQIVND (reference sequence). Losses at the gene ends were 0 bases for V and 4 bases for J; bases not matched to a gene: 9. The CDR3 has 16 residues. The CDR3 nucleotides are TGTGCCAGTAGTATAGATTCAGCCGGGACAGTTTACGAGCAGTACTTC. Translation gives CASSIDSAGTVYEQYF.

The chain joins TRBV10-3 to TRBJ1-1, with TRBD1 matching over 9 bases. There are 15 residues in the CDR3. V was clipped by 4 bases and J by 1 base; unmatched bases: 4. In germline, CDR1 is ENHRY, CDR2 SYGVKD. The CDR3 coding sequence is TGTGCCATCAGTGCGGGACAGGGATCGAACACTGAAGCTTTCTTT. Residues: CAISAGQGSNTEAFF.

This clonotype was seen many times. This chain connects TRBV6-5 to TRBJ1-5, with D perhaps matching TRBD1 (6 bases). The CDR3 is 15 residues long. CDR1 and CDR2 from the germline V gene are MNHEY and SVGAGI. V dropped 6 bases and J dropped 5 bases, with 17 bases sitting between them. CDR3 region: CASSPLGDIDQPQHF. The CDR3 coding sequence is TGTGCCAGCAGCCCCCTCGGGGACATCGATCAGCCCCAGCATTTT.

This clonotype has at least ten counts. The chain combines TRBV19 with TRBJ1-1; TRBD1 matches 7 bases. The V gene end was trimmed by 5 bases and the J gene end by 0 bases; junction bases not matched to a gene: 3. CDR3 length: 14 residues. Germline CDR1 is LNHDA and CDR2 is SQIVND (reference sequence). The CDR3 loop reads CASSFGTVNTEAFF. The CDR3, as DNA: TGTGCCAGTAGTTTCGGGACAGTGAACACTGAAGCTTTCTTT.

This clonotype was recorded many times. The chain couples TRBV7-9 to TRBJ2-5, with TRBD2 identical over 12 bases. The trim removed 4 bases at V and 5 bases at J, leaving 8 bases unmatched. The CDR3 length is 16 residues. The germline CDR1 and CDR2 sequences are SEHNR and FQNEAQ (reference sequence). The CDR3 here is CASSSHRGLAGETQYF. The CDR3 DNA follows: TGTGCCAGCAGCTCACATCGGGGACTAGCGGGCGAGACCCAGTACTTC.

In its sample, this clonotype was seen once. The chain joins TRBV10-3 to TRBJ2-5, with D unclear. Per germline, CDR1 ENHRY and CDR2 SYGVKD. The length of the CDR3 is 14 residues. The V end was cut by 6 bases, the J end by 2 bases, with 13 bases between. The CDR3 loop reads CAIRASGSQETQYF. DNA of the CDR3: TGTGCCATCAGGGCTTCGGGTTCACAAGAGACCCAGTACTTC.

This clonotype has a count of ten or more. This sequence joins TRBV6-2 or TRBV6-3 and TRBJ1-4; 7 bases line up with TRBD1. This CDR3 contains 14 residues. From germline, CDR1 is MNHEY and CDR2 SVGEGT. V lost 7 bases and J lost 11; bases outside the gene matches: 13. The CDR3 DNA is TGTGCCAGCACCTCGTCTCGACAGGGACCGAAACTGTTTTTT. Amino acid sequence: CASTSSRQGPKLFF.

Regarding this clonotype: Just one base apart from a much larger clone, this may be a read error. The DNA of the CDR3 is TGTGCCAGCAGTCTCTCCGGGACGGACAGCGAGCAGTACTTC. It is translated as CASSLSGTDSEQYF. The genes are TRBV28 and TRBJ2-7; D is perhaps TRBD1 (6 bases). The CDR3 length is 14 residues. Germline CDR1 MDHEN, CDR2 SYDVKM. V was clipped by 5 bases and J by 6 bases, with 17 bases between them.

The V gene is TRBV6-1, the J gene TRBJ1-5; no clear D. This CDR3 contains 14 residues. V lost 7 bases, J lost 0 bases, and 10 bases lay in between. Per the germline V gene, CDR1 is MNHNS and CDR2 is SASEGT. The DNA for the CDR3 is TGTGCCAGCACGGACGTTAATAGCAATCAGCCCCAGCATTTT. This codes for CASTDVNSNQPQHF.

The rearrangement joins TRBV11-1 to TRBJ1-1, with TRBD1 as a possible D gene (5 bases). The length of the CDR3 is 16 residues. The germline V and J ends were trimmed by 5 bases and 0 bases, with 16 bases remaining between them. The germline V gene has CDR1 SGHAT and CDR2 FQDESV (reference sequence). The CDR3 sequence: CASSPRGSEMNTEAFF. CDR3 coding DNA: TGTGCCAGCAGCCCTCGGGGGTCAGAAATGAACACTGAAGCTTTCTTT.

This clonotype was seen many times. The chain couples TRBV2 to TRBJ2-7, with D unclear. There are 13 residues in the CDR3. Germline V gene sequence: CDR1 SNHLY, CDR2 FYNNEI. V was clipped by 5 bases and J by 2 bases, with 10 bases between them. The CDR3 bases are TGTGCCAGCAGTTCGGCAGCTACCTACGAGCAGTACTTC. Translation gives CASSSAATYEQYF.

This clonotype showed up many times. The chain carries TRBV29-1 and TRBJ1-1; possibly TRBD1 for D (5 bases). V gave up 2 bases and J gave up 6 bases, with 13 bases separating them. Germline CDR1 reads SQVTM; CDR2 reads ANQGSEA. The CDR3 covers 13 residues. In DNA, the CDR3 is TGCAGCGTTGAAAGGACACATGCCCCTGAAGCTTTCTTT. Its protein is CSVERTHAPEAFF.

This clonotype was counted only a few times. The chain links TRBV12-3 or TRBV12-4 to TRBJ1-5, with TRBD1 identical over 8 bases. J lost 3 bases, V lost 3 bases, and 4 bases had no gene match. CDR3 length: 15 residues. CDR3 loop: CASSFVRGHNQPQHF. The CDR3 DNA reads as TGTGCCAGCAGTTTCGTCAGGGGGCACAATCAGCCCCAGCATTTT.

The gene calls are TRBV28 and TRBJ1-1; D not resolved. Germline V gene lookup returns CDR1 MDHEN and CDR2 SYDVKM. CDR3 length equals 14 residues. The V end was cut by 6 bases, the J end by 4 bases, with 15 bases between. The CDR3 is CASRRQGLGTEAFF. DNA for the CDR3: TGTGCCAGCAGACGACAAGGGCTGGGCACTGAAGCTTTCTTT.

This clonotype was seen many times. The V gene is TRBV30, the J gene TRBJ1-2; D ambiguous. Germline CDR1 and CDR2: GTSNPN and SVGIG (reference sequence). Deletions cut 5 bases from V and 2 bases from J, with 21 bases between. The CDR3 runs to 16 residues. CDR3 in DNA: TGTGCCTGGCGAAACCCCGTACGGGGAATAAACTATGGCTACACCTTC. The encoded protein is CAWRNPVRGINYGYTF.

Ten or more counts support this clonotype. V usage is TRBV15 and J usage is TRBJ2-5; D not resolved. This CDR3 has 13 residues. Trimming shortened V by 6 bases and J by 5 bases, and 13 bases separated the two germline ends. Germline CDR1 LNHNV, CDR2 YYDKDF (reference sequence). The CDR3 nucleotides are TGTGCCACCAGTCGCTCTAAGCAGGAGACCCAGTACTTC. This gives the protein CATSRSKQETQYF.

This clonotype was found many times. V gene TRBV6-2 or TRBV6-3 combines with J gene TRBJ2-7, with 11 bases lining up with TRBD2. V lost 2 bases and J lost 0; bases outside the gene matches: 3. The CDR3 has 16 residues. Germline loops: CDR1 MNHEY, CDR2 SVGEGT. CDR3 in amino acids: CASSYVSGGASYEQYF. The CDR3 DNA reads as TGTGCCAGCAGTTACGTTAGCGGGGGGGCCTCCTACGAGCAGTACTTC.